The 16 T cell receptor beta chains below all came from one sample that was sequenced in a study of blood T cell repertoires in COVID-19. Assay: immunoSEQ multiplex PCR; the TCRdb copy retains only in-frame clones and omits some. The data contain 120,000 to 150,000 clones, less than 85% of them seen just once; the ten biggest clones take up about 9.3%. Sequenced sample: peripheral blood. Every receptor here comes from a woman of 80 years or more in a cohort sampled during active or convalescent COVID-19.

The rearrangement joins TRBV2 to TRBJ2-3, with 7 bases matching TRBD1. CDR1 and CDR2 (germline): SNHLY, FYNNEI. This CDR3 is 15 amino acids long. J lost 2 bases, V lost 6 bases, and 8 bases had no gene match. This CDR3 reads CASSSQGTPTDTQYF. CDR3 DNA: TGTGCCAGCAGCTCACAGGGGACCCCCACAGATACGCAGTATTTT.

The CDR3 loop is CASSPRQNEQFF. Here the CDR3 DNA reads TGTGCCAGCTCACCACGACAGAATGAGCAGTTCTTC. The rearrangement joins TRBV18 to TRBJ2-1, with D maybe TRBD1 (5 bases). This CDR3 has 12 residues. The V end was cut by 1 base, the J end by 7 bases, with 5 bases between. In germline, CDR1 is KGHSH, CDR2 LQKENI. The full variable domain, completed using reference TRBV18 and TRBJ2-1, is NAGVMQNPRHLVRRRGQEARLRCSPMKGHSHVYWYRQLPEEGLKFMVYLQKENIIDESGMPKERFSAEFPKEGPSILRIQQVVRGDSAAYFCASSPRQNEQFFGPGTRLTVL.

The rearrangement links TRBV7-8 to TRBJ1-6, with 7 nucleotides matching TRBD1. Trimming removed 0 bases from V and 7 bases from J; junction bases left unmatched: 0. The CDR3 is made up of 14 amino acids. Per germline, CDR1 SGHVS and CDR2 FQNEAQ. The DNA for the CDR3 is TGTGCCAGCAGCTTAGCAGGGGGCAATTCACCCCTCCACTTT. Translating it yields CASSLAGGNSPLHF.

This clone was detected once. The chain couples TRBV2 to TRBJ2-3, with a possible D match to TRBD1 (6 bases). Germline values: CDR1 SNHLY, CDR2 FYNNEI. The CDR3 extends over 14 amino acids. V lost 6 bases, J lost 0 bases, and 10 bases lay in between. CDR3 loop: CASSRQASTDTQYF. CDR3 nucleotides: TGTGCCAGCAGCAGACAGGCTAGCACAGATACGCAGTATTTT.

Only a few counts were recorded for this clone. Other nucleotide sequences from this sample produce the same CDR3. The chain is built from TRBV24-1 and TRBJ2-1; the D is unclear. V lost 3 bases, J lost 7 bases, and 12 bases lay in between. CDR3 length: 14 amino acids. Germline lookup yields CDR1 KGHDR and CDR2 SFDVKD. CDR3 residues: CATSDGQGRNEQFF. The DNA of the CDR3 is TGTGCCACCAGTGATGGGCAAGGAAGGAATGAGCAGTTCTTC.

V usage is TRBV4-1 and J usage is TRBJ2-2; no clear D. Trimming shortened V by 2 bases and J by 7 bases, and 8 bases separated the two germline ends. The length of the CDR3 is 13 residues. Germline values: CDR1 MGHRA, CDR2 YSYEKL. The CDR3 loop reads CASSQSDSGELFF. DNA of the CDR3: TGCGCCAGCAGCCAAAGCGATAGCGGGGAGCTGTTTTTT.

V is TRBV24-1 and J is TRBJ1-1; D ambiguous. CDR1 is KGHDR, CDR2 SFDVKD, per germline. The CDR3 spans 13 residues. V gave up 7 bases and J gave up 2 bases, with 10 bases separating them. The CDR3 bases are TGTGCCACCAGCGCGGGCCTTAACACTGAAGCTTTCTTT. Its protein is CATSAGLNTEAFF.

Written as DNA, the CDR3 is TGTGCCAGCAGCTTAGGGGGACAAGGAAACACTGAAGCTTTCTTT. Protein sequence: CASSLGGQGNTEAFF. The chain recombines TRBV7-2 with TRBJ1-1; possible D gene TRBD1, 6 bases. Germline V gives CDR1 SGHTA, CDR2 FQGNSA. This CDR3 spans 15 amino acids. Trimming shortened V by 1 base and J by 2 bases, and 11 bases separated the two germline ends.

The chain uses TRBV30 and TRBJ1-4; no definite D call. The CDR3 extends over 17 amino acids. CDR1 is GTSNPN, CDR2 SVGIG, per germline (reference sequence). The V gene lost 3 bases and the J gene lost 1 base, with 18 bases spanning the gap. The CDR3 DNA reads TGTGCCTGGAGCCTTCCATGGGGAGTTGGAACTAATGAAAAACTGTTTTTT. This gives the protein CAWSLPWGVGTNEKLFF.

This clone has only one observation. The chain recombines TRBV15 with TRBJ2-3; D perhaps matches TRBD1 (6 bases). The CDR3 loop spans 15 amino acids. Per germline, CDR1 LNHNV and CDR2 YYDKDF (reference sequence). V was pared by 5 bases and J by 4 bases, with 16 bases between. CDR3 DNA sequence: TGTGCCACCAGCGACGGGACCAGGGGAGCAGATACGCAGTATTTT. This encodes CATSDGTRGADTQYF. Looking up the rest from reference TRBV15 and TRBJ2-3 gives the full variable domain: DAMVIQNPRYQVTQFGKPVTLSCSQTLNHNVMYWYQQKSSQAPKLLFHYYDKDFNNEADTPDNFQSRRPNTSFCFLDIRSPGLGDTAMYLCATSDGTRGADTQYFGPGTRLTVL.

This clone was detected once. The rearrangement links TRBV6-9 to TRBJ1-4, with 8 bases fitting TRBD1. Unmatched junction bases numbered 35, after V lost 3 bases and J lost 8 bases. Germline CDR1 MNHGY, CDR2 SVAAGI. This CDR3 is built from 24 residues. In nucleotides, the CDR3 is TGTGCCAGCAGTTACTTGACACAAAATTTATTGGTCGGATGGGGACAGGAACCTTTAGAAAAACTGTTTTTT. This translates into CASSYLTQNLLVGWGQEPLEKLFF.

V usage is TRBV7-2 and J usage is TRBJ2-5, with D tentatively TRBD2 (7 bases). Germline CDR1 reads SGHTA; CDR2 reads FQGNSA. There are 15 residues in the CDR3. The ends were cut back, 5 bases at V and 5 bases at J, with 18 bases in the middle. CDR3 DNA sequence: TGTGCCAGCAGCCGTCAAGGGGGGGCCCGGGAGACCCAGTACTTC. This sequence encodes CASSRQGGARETQYF.

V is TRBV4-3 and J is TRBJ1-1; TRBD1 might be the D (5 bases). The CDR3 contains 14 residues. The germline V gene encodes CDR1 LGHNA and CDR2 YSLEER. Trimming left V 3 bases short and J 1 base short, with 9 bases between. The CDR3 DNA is TGCGCCAGCAGCCATGGGCAGGGGAACACTGAAGCTTTCTTT. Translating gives CASSHGQGNTEAFF.

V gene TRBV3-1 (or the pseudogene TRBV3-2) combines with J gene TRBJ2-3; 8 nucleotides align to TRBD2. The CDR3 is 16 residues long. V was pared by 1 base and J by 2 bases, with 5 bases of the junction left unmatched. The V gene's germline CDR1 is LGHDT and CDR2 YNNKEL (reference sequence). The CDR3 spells CASSQVGRGDTDTQYF. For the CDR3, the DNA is TGTGCCAGCAGCCAAGTGGGGCGGGGGGACACAGATACGCAGTATTTT.

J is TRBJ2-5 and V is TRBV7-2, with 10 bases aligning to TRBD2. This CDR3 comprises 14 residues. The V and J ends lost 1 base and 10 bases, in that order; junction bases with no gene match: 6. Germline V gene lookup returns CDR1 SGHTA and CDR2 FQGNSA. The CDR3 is CASSLDGASGGQYF. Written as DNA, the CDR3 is TGTGCCAGCAGCTTAGACGGGGCTAGCGGGGGCCAGTACTTC.

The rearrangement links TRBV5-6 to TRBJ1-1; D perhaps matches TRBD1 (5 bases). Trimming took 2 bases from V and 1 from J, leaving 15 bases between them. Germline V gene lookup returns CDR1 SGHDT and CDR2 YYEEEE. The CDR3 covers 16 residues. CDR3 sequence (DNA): TGTGCCAGCAGCTTTGGCGGGGGACGGCAGAACACTGAAGCTTTCTTT. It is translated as CASSFGGGRQNTEAFF. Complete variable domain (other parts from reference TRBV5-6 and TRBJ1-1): DAGVTQSPTHLIKTRGQQVTLRCSPKSGHDTVSWYQQALGQGPQFIFQYYEEEERQRGNFPDRFSGHQFPNYSSELNVNALLLGDSALYLCASSFGGGRQNTEAFFGQGTRLTVV.